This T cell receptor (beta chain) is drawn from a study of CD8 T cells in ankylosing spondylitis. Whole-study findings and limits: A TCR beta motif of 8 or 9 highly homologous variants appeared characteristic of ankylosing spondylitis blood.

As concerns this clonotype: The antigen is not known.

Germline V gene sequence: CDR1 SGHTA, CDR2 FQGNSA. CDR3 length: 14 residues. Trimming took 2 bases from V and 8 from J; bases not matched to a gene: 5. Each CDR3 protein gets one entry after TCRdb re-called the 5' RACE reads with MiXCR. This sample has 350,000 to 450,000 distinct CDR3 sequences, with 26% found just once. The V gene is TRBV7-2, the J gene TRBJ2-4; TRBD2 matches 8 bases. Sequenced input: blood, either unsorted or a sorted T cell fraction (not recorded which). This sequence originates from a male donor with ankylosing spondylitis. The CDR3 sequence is CASSLIMTSDIQYF. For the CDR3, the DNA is TGTGCCAGCAGCTTAATAATGACTAGCGACATTCAGTACTTC. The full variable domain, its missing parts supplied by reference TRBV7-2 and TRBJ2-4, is GAGVSQSPSNKVTEKGKDVELRCDPISGHTALYWYRQSLGQGLEFLIYFQGNSAPDKSGLPSDRFSAERTGGSVSTLTIQRTQQEDSAVYLCASSLIMTSDIQYFGAGTRLSVL.